The 32 T cell receptor beta chains reported below all come from one sample, sequenced in a study of T cell repertoires in cytomegalovirus infection. TCRdb reanalysed the reads using MiXCR and keeps one entry per CDR3 protein. The sample lists roughly 760,000 distinct CDR3 sequences, 35% to 45% occurring once. The sample taken for sequencing was PBMCs. All receptors come from a human donor in good health (CMV status not recorded). Some clones in this sample may be carry-over from other donors' samples.

This clonotype came up a few times. This sequence joins TRBV28 and TRBJ2-4, with 8 positions matching TRBD1. The germline gives CDR1 MDHEN, CDR2 SYDVKM. This CDR3 region has 17 residues. V was pared by 2 bases and J by 8 bases, with 14 bases of the junction left unmatched. CDR3 loop: CASSLIPLTGASDIQYF. The CDR3 nucleotides read TGTGCCAGCAGTTTAATCCCGTTGACAGGGGCGAGCGACATTCAGTACTTC.

The chain is built from TRBV5-3 and TRBJ1-1; a possible D gene is TRBD1 (5 bases). TRBV5-3 is identified as an open reading frame with a role that is uncertain. The length of the CDR3 is 13 residues. V shed 8 bases and J shed 4 bases, with 15 bases lying between them. CDR3 DNA: TGTGCCAGCAGCGAGCGGGACTCCACTGAAGCTTTCTTT. Its protein product is CASSERDSTEAFF.

The chain employs TRBV4-1 and TRBJ2-7; maybe TRBD2 (5 bases). The CDR3 spans 15 residues. The germline CDR1 and CDR2 sequences are MGHRA and YSYEKL. The V end lost 0 bases, the J end lost 2 bases, and 11 bases lay between the germline ends. The DNA for the CDR3 is TGCGCCAGCAGCCAAGATTTGGGGAGCCCCTACGAGCAGTACTTC. Encoded protein: CASSQDLGSPYEQYF.

This clonotype was detected many times. The V and J genes are TRBV7-6 and TRBJ2-7, with 13 nucleotides matching TRBD2. The CDR3 is made up of 22 amino acids. Germline CDR1 and CDR2: SGHVS and FNYEAQ. The junction had 24 bases not matched to a gene; V was cut back by 2 bases and J by 5 bases. Here the CDR3 reads CASSLRARLGRWTSGSGNEQYF. The CDR3 bases are TGTGCCAGCAGCTTACGTGCGCGCCTGGGACGGTGGACTAGCGGGAGTGGTAACGAGCAGTACTTC.

The gene calls are TRBV19 and TRBJ2-7; 12 nucleotides match TRBD2. This CDR3 has 15 residues. The trim removed 5 bases at V and 5 bases at J, leaving 7 bases unmatched. Germline CDR1 LNHDA, CDR2 SQIVND (reference sequence). The CDR3 coding sequence is TGTGCCAGTAGTCTCGGACTAGCGGGATACGACGAGCAGTACTTC. As protein: CASSLGLAGYDEQYF.

This clonotype was detected many times. The CDR3: CASSPALVSYNEQFF. The CDR3 region has the DNA TGTGCCAGCAGCCCCGCTTTAGTTTCCTACAATGAGCAGTTCTTC. This chain links TRBV7-8 with TRBJ2-1; D remains unclear. There are 15 residues in the CDR3. V lost 5 bases and J 1 base, leaving 12 bases between the germline ends. CDR1 SGHVS and CDR2 FQNEAQ come from the germline V gene.

This CDR3 is CASSYPTTRSKSGTDTQYF. The CDR3 DNA reads as TGTGCCAGCAGTTACCCCACCACTAGGAGCAAATCGGGCACAGATACGCAGTATTTT. The chain recombines TRBV6-2 or TRBV6-3 with TRBJ2-3; the D gene is possibly TRBD2 (5 bases). The CDR3 contains 19 residues. V was cut by 2 bases and J by 1 base, with 22 bases left in between. The germline V gene encodes CDR1 MNHEY and CDR2 SVGEGT.

This clonotype was observed at least ten times. CDR3 region: CASKAGQGNSPLHF. The CDR3 nucleotides are TGTGCCAGCAAGGCGGGACAGGGAAATTCACCCCTCCACTTT. This chain uses TRBV28 with TRBJ1-6, with 9 bases lining up with TRBD1. Germline values: CDR1 MDHEN, CDR2 SYDVKM. V shed 7 bases, J shed 7 bases, and the junction held 5 bases outside the gene matches. The CDR3 contains 14 residues.

On this clonotype: The conserved final phenylalanine or tryptophan is absent from the CDR3, which likely points to a read error. The DNA is omitted, as the CDR3 cannot be located on it reliably, and the CDR3 follows TCRdb's listing. J is TRBJ2-3 and V is TRBV7-6; the tabulated D call, TRBD1, remains unverified against the DNA. Germline CDR1 is SGHVS and CDR2 is FNYEAQ. Including both end residues, the CDR3 is 15 amino acids long. CDR3 amino acids: CASSLGQSSTDTQSC.

Here the CDR3 reads CASSLAASNSGSTDTQYF. As DNA, the CDR3 is TGTGCCAGCAGCTTAGCGGCGAGTAATAGCGGGAGCACAGATACGCAGTATTTT. The rearrangement joins TRBV7-4 to TRBJ2-3, with 7 bases lining up with TRBD2. J gave up 0 bases and V 0 bases, and 9 bases lay outside the gene matches. Germline CDR1 reads SGHVT; CDR2 reads SQSDAQ. The CDR3 runs to 18 residues.

The V and J genes are TRBV5-1 and TRBJ1-1, with D possibly matching TRBD1 (6 bases). There are 14 residues in the CDR3. Germline lookup yields CDR1 SGHRS and CDR2 YFSETQ. The V end lost 4 bases, the J end lost 7 bases, and 17 bases lay between the germline ends. DNA for the CDR3: TGCGCCAGCAGCCGACCCCAGGAGACAGGTGAAGCTTTCTTT. Translated, it gives CASSRPQETGEAFF.

The chain uses TRBV28 and TRBJ1-1; D not resolved. Germline V gene data show CDR1 as MDHEN and CDR2 as SYDVKM. V was clipped by 4 bases and J by 0 bases, with 9 bases between them. The CDR3 is 14 residues long. This chain's CDR3 is CASSSLLMNTEAFF. Written as DNA, the CDR3 is TGTGCCAGCAGTTCCCTTCTCATGAACACTGAAGCTTTCTTT.

This chain uses TRBV6-1 with TRBJ2-2, with D possibly matching TRBD2 (6 bases). CDR3 size: 14 residues. Germline CDR1 reads MNHNS; CDR2 reads SASEGT. V shed 2 bases and J shed 7 bases, with 11 bases lying between them. In DNA, the CDR3 is TGTGCCAGCAGTGAATTGAACGGGGGCGGGGAGCTGTTTTTT. Translating gives CASSELNGGGELFF.

The gene calls are TRBV6-1 and TRBJ2-1, with TRBD2 identical over 14 bases. V shed 4 bases, J shed 6 bases, and the junction held 8 bases outside the gene matches. Germline values: CDR1 MNHNS, CDR2 SASEGT. The CDR3 runs to 17 residues. The CDR3 is CASSVGTSGSFGNEQFF. For the CDR3, the DNA is TGTGCCAGCAGTGTCGGGACTAGCGGGAGCTTCGGCAATGAGCAGTTCTTC.

The chain couples TRBV7-9 to TRBJ2-3, with D unclear. The V end was cut by 5 bases, the J end by 3 bases, with 12 bases between. Germline assignment: CDR1 SEHNR and CDR2 FQNEAQ (reference sequence). The CDR3 is made up of 14 amino acids. The chain's CDR3 is CASSPSTQTDTQYF. CDR3 nucleotides: TGTGCCAGCAGCCCTTCAACACAAACAGATACGCAGTATTTT.

The V call is TRBV28, the J call TRBJ1-5; D ambiguous. This CDR3 has 15 amino acids. V gave up 2 bases and J gave up 2 bases, with 10 bases separating them. Germline assignment: CDR1 MDHEN and CDR2 SYDVKM. As DNA, the CDR3 is TGTGCCAGCAGTTTACGGCAGGTGGGCAATCAGCCCCAGCATTTT. Its translation: CASSLRQVGNQPQHF.

This clonotype was found once. A read error may account for a junction end that differs from germline. This chain uses TRBV7-8 with TRBJ1-2; 7 bases align to TRBD1. CDR1 SGHVS and CDR2 FQNEAQ come from the germline V gene. The CDR3 sequence is 16 residues long. CDR3 protein: CSSRSPTGRKNYGYTF. The CDR3 region has the DNA TGTTCCAGCAGATCACCGACAGGGAGAAAGAACTATGGCTACACCTTC.

The sample holds a few counts of this clonotype. The chain links TRBV27 to TRBJ1-2; TRBD1 aligns across 7 bases. The CDR3 is made up of 17 amino acids. Germline CDR1 is MNHEY and CDR2 is SMNVEV (reference sequence). V dropped 5 bases and J dropped 0; count of bases not matched to a gene: 12. The DNA of the CDR3 is TGTGCCAGCAGTCCTTCCGGGACAGAACTAGCTAACTATGGCTACACCTTC. It is translated as CASSPSGTELANYGYTF.

The count of this clonotype is one. The chain couples TRBV28 to TRBJ2-1, with 7 bases fitting TRBD1. V lost 6 bases to trimming and J lost 6 bases; unmatched junction nucleotides: 14. Germline V lookup: CDR1 MDHEN, CDR2 SYDVKM. This CDR3 comprises 16 residues. CDR3 nucleotides: TGTGCCAGCAGAGGGGCCGTCGGGACAGAATTCAATGAGCAGTTCTTC. This encodes CASRGAVGTEFNEQFF. Drawing the rest from reference TRBV28 and TRBJ2-1, the complete variable domain is DVKVTQSSRYLVKRTGEKVFLECVQDMDHENMFWYRQDPGLGLRLIYFSYDVKMKEKGDIPEGYSVSREKKERFSLILESASTNQTSMYLCASRGAVGTEFNEQFFGPGTRLTVL.

As to this clonotype: A junction boundary mismatches the germline segment, possibly from a read error. The V gene is TRBV7-6, the J gene TRBJ2-1; TRBD2 agrees at 14 bases. CDR3 size: 17 residues. Germline V gives CDR1 SGHVS, CDR2 FNYEAQ. CDR3 DNA sequence: TGTGCTAGCAGCCTCGAGCGGGGACTAGCGGGAGTTAACCAGCAGTTCTTC. This encodes CASSLERGLAGVNQQFF.

The gene calls are TRBV12-3 or TRBV12-4 and TRBJ2-1; D gene uncertain. Trimming took off 5 bases at V and 5 bases at J, with 19 bases between the two ends. The CDR3 spans 16 residues. The CDR3 protein is CASSPSIHDLHNEQFF. In nucleotides, the CDR3 is TGTGCCAGCAGTCCCTCGATCCACGACCTACACAATGAGCAGTTCTTC.

This clonotype was found many times. This sequence joins TRBV7-2 and TRBJ1-1; 8 nucleotides line up with TRBD1. Trimming removed 1 base from V and 6 bases from J; junction bases left unmatched: 7. The CDR3 is made up of 15 amino acids. Germline CDR1 and CDR2: SGHTA and FQGNSA. The DNA of the CDR3 is TGTGCCAGCAGCTTAGGGGCAGGGGGCGGGTCTGAAGCTTTCTTT. Translating gives CASSLGAGGGSEAFF. Full variable domain (outside the CDR3, taken from reference TRBV7-2 and TRBJ1-1): GAGVSQSPSNKVTEKGKDVELRCDPISGHTALYWYRQSLGQGLEFLIYFQGNSAPDKSGLPSDRFSAERTGGSVSTLTIQRTQQEDSAVYLCASSLGAGGGSEAFFGQGTRLTVV.

V gene TRBV28 combines with J gene TRBJ1-1; D gene ambiguous. Germline lookup yields CDR1 MDHEN and CDR2 SYDVKM. The CDR3 covers 12 residues. V lost 8 bases to trimming and J lost 6 bases, with 13 bases between them. The CDR3: CASGLPAAEAFF. DNA of the CDR3: TGTGCCAGCGGACTCCCGGCCGCTGAAGCTTTCTTT.

This clonotype was counted a few times. The CDR3 is CASRGTGLVETQYF. The CDR3 DNA is TGCGCCAGCAGAGGAACGGGACTAGTAGAGACCCAGTACTTC. The chain carries TRBV10-2 and TRBJ2-5; TRBD2 matches 8 bases. The V gene end was trimmed by 6 bases and the J gene end by 4 bases; junction bases not matched to a gene: 7. Germline CDR1 WSHSY, CDR2 SAAADI. This CDR3 region has 14 residues.

This chain connects TRBV4-1 to TRBJ2-6; the match to TRBD1 covers 8 bases. The CDR3 consists of 18 residues. Germline V gene sequence: CDR1 MGHRA, CDR2 YSYEKL. The trim removed 0 bases at V and 0 bases at J, leaving 4 bases unmatched. CDR3 in DNA: TGCGCCAGCAGCCAAGATTGGGACAGGCGCTCTGGGGCCAACGTCCTGACTTTC. Protein: CASSQDWDRRSGANVLTF.

This chain connects TRBV7-8 to TRBJ2-7; 8 bases align to TRBD2. The CDR3 totals 15 residues. Per germline, CDR1 SGHVS and CDR2 FQNEAQ. With 1 base clipped from V and 1 base from J, the junction kept 3 bases outside the gene matches. The CDR3 sequence is CASSLVSGASYEQYF. The DNA of the CDR3 is TGTGCCAGCAGCTTAGTTAGCGGGGCATCCTACGAGCAGTACTTC.

The chain uses TRBV15 and TRBJ2-7; a possible D gene is TRBD2 (5 bases). V gave up 0 bases and J gave up 7 bases, with 19 bases separating them. This CDR3 spans 16 amino acids. CDR1 LNHNV and CDR2 YYDKDF come from the germline V gene (reference sequence). The CDR3, as DNA: TGTGCCACCAGCAGAGATCTCGGGGAGAGGTCGGTTGAGCAGTACTTC. Translation gives CATSRDLGERSVEQYF.

The V and J genes are TRBV27 and TRBJ2-4, with 8 positions matching TRBD2. J gave up 6 bases and V 8 bases, and 9 bases lay outside the gene matches. CDR3 length: 14 residues. In germline, CDR1 is MNHEY, CDR2 SMNVEV (reference sequence). The CDR3, as DNA: TGTGCCAGCGGAACGGGGGGGCCGGCAAACATTCAGTACTTC. Its translation is CASGTGGPANIQYF.

This chain joins TRBV14 and TRBJ1-4; D not certain. Germline-derived CDR1 and CDR2 are SGHDN and FVKESK. Deletions cut 1 base from V and 3 bases from J, with 3 bases between. The CDR3 is 13 residues long. CDR3 protein: CASSQVSNEKLFF. Here the CDR3 DNA reads TGTGCCAGCAGCCAAGTATCTAATGAAAAACTGTTTTTT.

V gene TRBV20-1 combines with J gene TRBJ2-1; D call uncertain. Looked up from germline, CDR1 is DFQATT and CDR2 is SNEGSKA (reference sequence). Trimming removed 5 bases at V and 0 bases at J, with 5 bases between. This CDR3 has 12 residues. The CDR3 reads CSAQASYNEQFF. CDR3 in DNA: TGCAGTGCTCAGGCCTCCTACAATGAGCAGTTCTTC.

This clonotype turned up a few times. The rearrangement links TRBV6-2 or TRBV6-3 to TRBJ1-5; no reliable D call. The CDR3 sequence is 14 residues long. Germline CDR1 and CDR2: MNHEY and SVGEGT. Trimming left V 2 bases short and J 11 bases short, with 16 bases between. The CDR3 sequence is CASSYGLGSPAQHF. The CDR3 DNA is TGTGCCAGCAGTTACGGACTGGGGAGTCCGGCCCAGCATTTT.

The CDR3 bases are TGTGCCAGCAGTTACGGTCTCCCCACTTACTACGAGCAGTACTTC. It encodes CASSYGLPTYYEQYF. This chain uses TRBV6-5 with TRBJ2-7; D not certain. Germline CDR1 MNHEY, CDR2 SVGAGI. There are 15 residues in the CDR3. Trimming removed 2 bases from V and 3 bases from J, with 14 bases in between.